This entry lists 22 T cell receptor delta chains sequenced from one sample in a study of gamma-delta T cells after stem cell transplantation. TCRdb used CATT to re-call clones from the RT-PCR reads. This sample yields 2,200 or so delta-chain clones, of which approximately 32% are seen a single time; approximately 40% belongs to the top ten. The specimen was gamma-delta T cells. The receptors derive from a human donor. It is not recorded whose cells these are; they may come from a transplant donor.

The rearrangement joins TRDV2 to TRDJ1; 7 positions agree with TRDD3. CDR3 length: 18 amino acids. V shed 3 bases and J 0 bases; nucleotides not matched to a gene: 15. Germline CDR1 reads GEAIGNYY; CDR2 reads EKD. CDR3 DNA sequence: TGTGCCTGTGACCCCGCAGGAGGGATACAAAAGTACACCGATAAACTCATCTTT. Protein sequence: CACDPAGGIQKYTDKLIF.

A remark on this clone: A far larger clone is off by one base, so a read error is likely. This sequence joins TRDV2 and TRDJ1; 13 bases match TRDD3. V trimming: 0 bases; J trimming: 1 base; junction bases outside the gene matches: 10. Germline assignment: CDR1 GEAIGNYY and CDR2 EKD. CDR3 length: 19 amino acids. The CDR3 nucleotides are TGTGCCTGTGACACCGTGGGCACTGGGGGATACGGTAGCACCGATAAACTCATCTTT. It codes for CACDTVGTGGYGSTDKLIF.

This clone has more than one count but fewer than ten. The CDR3 sequence is CACDTVERTGDKLIF. CDR3 bases: TGTGCCTGTGACACCGTAGAACGCACGGGCGATAAACTCATCTTT. V usage is TRDV2 and J usage is TRDJ1; no clear D gene. V was shortened by 0 bases and J by 4 bases, with 14 bases between the two germline ends. CDR1 and CDR2 from the germline V gene are GEAIGNYY and EKD. The CDR3 contains 15 residues.

On this clone itself: An end of the junction does not agree with germline; a read error may underlie this. The identical CDR3 is also encoded by other nucleotide sequences in the sample. This sequence joins TRDV2 and TRDJ1; 11 bases are shared with TRDD3. The germline gives CDR1 GEAIGNYY, CDR2 EKD. This CDR3 has 19 amino acids. This CDR3 is CACDAVLGDSRQYTDKLIF. DNA of the CDR3: TGCGCCTGTGACGCTGTACTGGGGGATAGCAGACAGTACACCGATAAACTCATCTTT.

This clone was observed once. V usage is TRDV2 and J usage is TRDJ1; TRDD2 or TRDD3 may be the D gene (5 bases each). V lost 3 bases and J lost 3, with 31 bases in between. The CDR3 consists of 20 residues. Germline V gives CDR1 GEAIGNYY, CDR2 EKD. In DNA, the CDR3 is TGTGCCTGTGACCCTATCCCGGATGCCGAGGGGGGCCGCTTCCCCGATAAACTCATCTTT. It encodes CACDPIPDAEGGRFPDKLIF.

As concerns this clone: This likely stems from a read error, as it lies one base from a far larger clone. Other nucleotide sequences from this sample produce the same CDR3. The rearrangement joins TRDV2 to TRDJ1, with 13 bases that match TRDD3. The CDR3 has 21 residues. Germline-derived CDR1 and CDR2 are GEAIGNYY and EKD. DNA of the CDR3: TGTGCCTGCGACACCGTCGGCAAGACTCAACTGGGGGATACGAGCACCGATAAACTCATCTTT. Its protein product is CACDTVGKTQLGDTSTDKLIF.

This clone is medium-sized within its sample. The same CDR3 also results from other DNA sequences found in this sample. The rearrangement joins TRDV1 to TRDJ1; 10 bases align to TRDD3. Germline V gene data show CDR1 as TSWWSYY and CDR2 as QGS. This CDR3 has 24 residues. Trimming removed 0 bases from V and 0 bases from J; junction bases left unmatched: 25. CDR3 coding DNA: TGTGCTCTTGGGGAACTTCACCCGGGGACTCCGACTGGGGGATCGAAGCAGTACACCGATAAACTCATCTTT. It translates to CALGELHPGTPTGGSKQYTDKLIF.

The table lists this clone with a few counts. TCRdb pairs this DNA with a much larger clone's protein that differs at residue 3, likely a read error; the protein shown was translated from the DNA. The chain couples TRDV2 to TRDJ1; TRDD3 matches 12 bases. Germline CDR1 reads GEAIGNYY; CDR2 reads EKD. The CDR3 totals 18 residues. DNA for the CDR3: TGTGCCCGTGACACCGTCGGTCTGGGGGATACGACATTCGATAAACTCATCTTT. Amino acids: CARDTVGLGDTTFDKLIF.

This clone occurred a few times. TCRdb shows a much larger clone's protein in place of this DNA's translation, and the two differ at residue 16, likely through a read error; the protein shown is translated from the DNA. V is TRDV2 and J is TRDJ3, with D tentatively TRDD3 (6 bases). From germline, CDR1 is GEAIGNYY and CDR2 EKD. The CDR3 sequence is 18 residues long. In nucleotides, the CDR3 is TGTGCCTGTGACACGGCGGGGATGAGCTCCTGGGACACCCGACAGACGTTTTTC. This gives the protein CACDTAGMSSWDTRQTFF.

The chain combines TRDV1 with TRDJ1; TRDD3 aligns across 10 bases. J was trimmed by 1 base and V by 4 bases; bases with no gene match: 6. This CDR3 is 16 amino acids long. In germline, CDR1 is TSWWSYY, CDR2 QGS. CDR3 residues: CALGGLLGDGTDKLIF. The DNA for the CDR3 is TGTGCTCTTGGGGGTCTACTGGGGGATGGCACCGATAAACTCATCTTT.

Details on this clone: This likely stems from a read error, as it lies one base from a far larger clone. The same CDR3 arises from other DNA sequences in this sample as well. This chain joins TRDV2 and TRDJ3; a possible D gene is TRDD3 (6 bases). The CDR3 contains 18 residues. Looked up from germline, CDR1 is GEAIGNYY and CDR2 is EKD. The CDR3: CACDTGWDSSWDTRQMFF. Written as DNA, the CDR3 is TGTGCCTGTGACACCGGCTGGGATAGCTCCTGGGACACCCGGCAGATGTTTTTC.

The rearrangement uses TRDV1 and TRDJ1; 10 bases align to TRDD3. Germline V gives CDR1 TSWWSYY, CDR2 QGS. CDR3 length: 17 residues. V trimming: 1 base; J trimming: 5 bases; junction bases outside the gene matches: 10. The chain's CDR3 is CALGEQVFTGGLDKLIF. CDR3 coding DNA: TGTGCTCTTGGGGAACAGGTCTTTACTGGGGGATTGGATAAACTCATCTTT.

The gene calls are TRDV3 and TRDJ1, with D unclear. The CDR3 totals 15 residues. Trimming removed 0 bases at V and 0 bases at J, with 14 bases between. CDR1 and CDR2 (germline): TVYSNPD, GDNSRS (reference sequence). The CDR3 nucleotides are TGTGCCTTTAGTGGGCTCCCCCCCCACACCGATAAACTCATCTTT. Residues: CAFSGLPPHTDKLIF.

By its share, this clone is medium-sized. The rearrangement links TRDV2 to TRDJ3; 8 bases are shared with TRDD3. Looked up from germline, CDR1 is GEAIGNYY and CDR2 is EKD. Trimming at V came to 1 base and at J to 1 base, leaving 11 bases not matched to a gene. The length of the CDR3 is 20 residues. In DNA form, the CDR3 reads TGTGCCTGTGACACGCTGGGGATACAAACATCTTCCTGGGACACCCGACAGATGTTTTTC. It yields the protein CACDTLGIQTSSWDTRQMFF.

The J gene is TRDJ1, the V gene TRDV2; 8 positions match TRDD3. V gave up 4 bases and J gave up 0 bases; unmatched junction bases: 15. The CDR3 is 18 amino acids. CDR1 is GEAIGNYY and CDR2 is EKD in the germline V gene. The CDR3 coding sequence is TGTGCCTGTGATCCTCTTATTACTGGGGGGCAACACACCGATAAACTCATCTTT. The encoded protein is CACDPLITGGQHTDKLIF.

A remark on this clone: The amino acid sequence in TCRdb belongs to a much larger clone and departs from this DNA's translation at residue 12, likely a sequencing read error; the sequence shown is translated from the DNA. V usage is TRDV2 and J usage is TRDJ1, with TRDD3 identical over 9 bases. Germline assignment: CDR1 GEAIGNYY and CDR2 EKD. The CDR3 length is 16 residues. The CDR3 DNA follows: TGTGCCTGTGACCAACTGGGGGACTTATACACCAATAAACTCATCTTT. This sequence encodes CACDQLGDLYTNKLIF.

The rearrangement joins TRDV2 to TRDJ3; the D is unclear. With 3 bases removed from V and 0 bases from J, the gap between germline ends came to 14 bases. This CDR3 spans 18 amino acids. Germline CDR1 is GEAIGNYY and CDR2 is EKD. The CDR3 spells CACDPAASDSWDTRQMFF. In DNA, the CDR3 is TGTGCCTGTGACCCGGCCGCCTCCGACTCCTGGGACACCCGACAGATGTTTTTC.

V usage is TRDV1 and J usage is TRDJ1, with a weak D call TRDD2 (6 bases). V gave up 2 bases and J gave up 8 bases, with 18 bases separating them. The CDR3 is made up of 15 amino acids. Germline lookup yields CDR1 TSWWSYY and CDR2 QGS. DNA of the CDR3: TGTGCTCTTGGGGAAATATGGCCTTCCCAATCAAAACTCATCTTT. This translates into CALGEIWPSQSKLIF.

This clone occurred a few times. The chain carries TRDV2 and TRDJ1; 10 positions match TRDD3. In germline, CDR1 is GEAIGNYY, CDR2 EKD. CDR3 length: 15 amino acids. V lost 5 bases, J lost 2 bases, and 7 bases stayed unmatched. The CDR3 sequence: CACVTLLGDTDKLIF. CDR3 in DNA: TGTGCCTGTGTGACCTTACTGGGGGATACCGATAAACTCATCTTT.

The table lists this clone with a few counts. The chain joins TRDV1 to TRDJ1; 8 bases map to TRDD3. From germline, CDR1 is TSWWSYY and CDR2 QGS. This CDR3 has 23 residues. J gave up 1 base and V 2 bases, and 27 bases lay outside the gene matches. The DNA of the CDR3 is TGTGCTCTTGGGGAAAATAGCGGAAGGTCCGCCCGACGGATACTGGGGGGCACCGATAAACTCATCTTT. Translation: CALGENSGRSARRILGGTDKLIF.

This clone was seen more than once but under ten times. The mismatch at residue 18 between this DNA's translation and the TCRdb protein of a much larger clone likely reflects a read error; the protein shown is translated from the DNA. The CDR3, as DNA: TGTGCCTGTGACACCGTTGAGAGGACTGGGGGTACGTACACCGATAAACTCACCTTT. The encoded protein is CACDTVERTGGTYTDKLTF. V gene TRDV2 combines with J gene TRDJ1; 8 bases fit TRDD3. The CDR3 has 19 residues. Germline V gives CDR1 GEAIGNYY, CDR2 EKD.

A note on this clone: A far larger clone is off by one base, so a read error is likely. The rearrangement joins TRDV2 to TRDJ1; no reliable D call. CDR3 length: 15 residues. From germline, CDR1 is GEAIGNYY and CDR2 EKD. The CDR3 region has the DNA TGTGCCTGTGGCACCGTCGGAGGGAGCACCGATAAACTCATCTTT. Its protein is CACGTVGGSTDKLIF.